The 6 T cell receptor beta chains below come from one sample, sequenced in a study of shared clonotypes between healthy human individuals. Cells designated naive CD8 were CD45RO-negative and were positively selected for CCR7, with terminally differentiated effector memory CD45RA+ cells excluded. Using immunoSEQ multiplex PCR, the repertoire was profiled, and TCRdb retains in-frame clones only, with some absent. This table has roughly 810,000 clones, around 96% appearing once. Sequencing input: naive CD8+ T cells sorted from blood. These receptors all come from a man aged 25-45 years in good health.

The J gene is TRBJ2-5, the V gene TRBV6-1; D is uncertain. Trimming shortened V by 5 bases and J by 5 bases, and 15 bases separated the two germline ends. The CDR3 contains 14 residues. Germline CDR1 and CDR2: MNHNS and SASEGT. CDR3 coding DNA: TGTGCCAGCAGTATTAAGGATTATGGCGAGACCCAGTACTTC. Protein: CASSIKDYGETQYF.

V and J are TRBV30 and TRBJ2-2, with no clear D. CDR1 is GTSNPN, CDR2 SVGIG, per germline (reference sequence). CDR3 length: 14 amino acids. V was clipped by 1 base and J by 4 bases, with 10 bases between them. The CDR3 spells CAWSGESGTGELFF. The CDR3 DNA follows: TGTGCCTGGAGTGGAGAGAGTGGCACCGGGGAGCTGTTTTTT. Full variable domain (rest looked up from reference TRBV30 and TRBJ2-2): SQTIHQWPATLVQPVGSPLSLECTVEGTSNPNLYWYRQAAGRGLQLLFYSVGIGQISSEVPQNLSASRPQDRQFILSSKKLLLSDSGFYLCAWSGESGTGELFFGEGSRLTVL.

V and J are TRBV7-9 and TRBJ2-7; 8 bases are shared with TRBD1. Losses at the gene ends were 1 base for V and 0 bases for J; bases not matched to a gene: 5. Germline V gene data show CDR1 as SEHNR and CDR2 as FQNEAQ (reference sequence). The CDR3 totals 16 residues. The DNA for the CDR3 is TGTGCCAGCAGCTTAGTTGGACAGGGAAGCTCCTACGAGCAGTACTTC. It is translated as CASSLVGQGSSYEQYF.

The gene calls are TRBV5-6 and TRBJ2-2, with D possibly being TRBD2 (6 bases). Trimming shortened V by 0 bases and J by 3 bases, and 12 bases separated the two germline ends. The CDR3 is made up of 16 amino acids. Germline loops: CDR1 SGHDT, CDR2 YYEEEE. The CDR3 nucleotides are TGTGCCAGCAGCTTGGGACTTAGCGGATACACCGGGGAGCTGTTTTTT. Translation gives CASSLGLSGYTGELFF.

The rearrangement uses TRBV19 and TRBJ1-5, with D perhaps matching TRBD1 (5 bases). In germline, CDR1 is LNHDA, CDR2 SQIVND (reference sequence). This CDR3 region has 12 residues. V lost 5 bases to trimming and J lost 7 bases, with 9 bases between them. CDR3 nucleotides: TGTGCCAGTAGTCTCCGGGACCAGCCCCAGCATTTT. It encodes CASSLRDQPQHF. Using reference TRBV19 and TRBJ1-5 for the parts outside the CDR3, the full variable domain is DGGITQSPKYLFRKEGQNVTLSCEQNLNHDAMYWYRQDPGQGLRLIYYSQIVNDFQKGDIAEGYSVSREKKESFPLTVTSAQKNPTAFYLCASSLRDQPQHFGDGTRLSIL.

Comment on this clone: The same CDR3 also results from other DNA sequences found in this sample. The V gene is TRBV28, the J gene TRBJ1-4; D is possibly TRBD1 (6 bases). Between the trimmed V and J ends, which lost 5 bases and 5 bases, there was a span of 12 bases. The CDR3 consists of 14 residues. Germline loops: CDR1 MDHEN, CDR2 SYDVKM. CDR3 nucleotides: TGTGCCAGCAGTCGCGACAGGCCGAATGAAAAACTGTTTTTT. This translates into CASSRDRPNEKLFF.